The 29 T cell receptor beta chains given below trace back to one sample, sequenced in a study of Ad26.COV2.S vaccination and SARS-CoV-2 variants. Sequenced by immunoSEQ multiplex PCR; TCRdb stores in-frame clones only, minus some. This sample has roughly 250,000 clones, with around 85% found just once. The treatment is: around 19 received Ad26.COV2.S at low or high dose, single or two shots; about 5 received placebo; per-sample allocation not given. Specimen acquisition occurred on day 63 following the initial vaccine or placebo injection. The sample here was peripheral blood, taken in a trial of Ad26.COV2.S vaccine versus placebo. These receptors came from a person between 18 and 60 years old who received the Ad26.COV2.S COVID-19 vaccine or a placebo.

The V call is TRBV5-8, the J call TRBJ1-1, with 7 bases aligning to TRBD1. V gave up 2 bases and J gave up 10 bases; unmatched junction bases: 17. The germline V gene encodes CDR1 SGHTS and CDR2 YDEGEE. This CDR3 has 16 amino acids. This CDR3 reads CASSLGTGQTRRGAFF. In DNA form, the CDR3 reads TGTGCCAGCAGCTTAGGGACGGGACAGACTAGACGGGGAGCTTTCTTT. Full variable domain (remainder filled in from reference TRBV5-8 and TRBJ1-1): EAGVTQSPTHLIKTRGQQATLRCSPISGHTSVYWYQQALGLGLQFLLWYDEGEERNRGNFPPRFSGRQFPNYSSELNVNALELEDSALYLCASSLGTGQTRRGAFFGQGTRLTVV.

The chain carries TRBV5-4 and TRBJ2-6; 12 positions agree with TRBD2. This CDR3 region has 19 residues. Germline values: CDR1 SGHNT, CDR2 YYREEE (reference sequence). Trimming at V came to 4 bases and at J to 1 base, leaving 9 bases not matched to a gene. The CDR3 DNA follows: TGTGCCAGCAGCCCCGTTGTCCTAGCGGGAGGGTCTGGGGCCAACGTCCTGACTTTC. It specifies CASSPVVLAGGSGANVLTF.

CDR3 nucleotides: TGTGCCTGGGACGGTAACTATGGCTACACCTTC. Residues: CAWDGNYGYTF. The chain links TRBV30 to TRBJ1-2; no clear D. V shed 5 bases and J shed 1 base, with 5 bases lying between them. This CDR3 region has 11 residues. Germline lookup yields CDR1 GTSNPN and CDR2 SVGIG (reference sequence).

In regard to this clone: At the DNA level, this CDR3 is encoded by other sequences in the same sample as well. The chain uses TRBV18 and TRBJ1-5, with TRBD1 identical over 8 bases. V shed 3 bases and J 4 bases; nucleotides not matched to a gene: 2. CDR3 length: 14 residues. CDR1 is KGHSH, CDR2 LQKENI, per germline. The CDR3 bases are TGTGCCAGCTCACCCCAGGGGGCGAATCAGCCCCAGCATTTT. Its translation is CASSPQGANQPQHF.

The chain has TRBV7-2 and TRBJ2-1; TRBD2 matches 12 bases. J lost 7 bases, V lost 5 bases, and 9 bases had no gene match. CDR1 is SGHTA and CDR2 is FQGNSA in the germline V gene. The length of the CDR3 is 16 residues. CDR3 nucleotides: TGTGCCAGCAGCGTGTCACTAGCGGGAGGAGGGAATGAGCAGTTCTTC. The encoded protein is CASSVSLAGGGNEQFF.

The chain joins TRBV30 to TRBJ1-2; TRBD1 matches at 11 bases. Trimming cost V 6 bases and J 2 bases; bases outside gene matches: 8. The germline V gene encodes CDR1 GTSNPN and CDR2 SVGIG (reference sequence). The CDR3 runs to 15 residues. CDR3 sequence reads: CACGGQGALNYGYTF. The CDR3 DNA reads TGTGCCTGCGGCGGACAGGGGGCTTTAAACTATGGCTACACCTTC.

The J gene is TRBJ1-1, the V gene TRBV18; D gene ambiguous. This CDR3 has 13 residues. The V gene's germline CDR1 is KGHSH and CDR2 LQKENI. Trimming pared 5 bases from V and 1 base from J, leaving 8 bases between. CDR3: CASSERANTEAFF. CDR3 nucleotide sequence: TGTGCCAGCTCAGAGCGGGCGAACACTGAAGCTTTCTTT.

The J gene is TRBJ2-1, the V gene TRBV7-2; 7 nucleotides align to TRBD2. The length of the CDR3 is 14 residues. Looked up from germline, CDR1 is SGHTA and CDR2 is FQGNSA. V gave up 4 bases and J gave up 4 bases; unmatched junction bases: 4. Written as DNA, the CDR3 is TGTGCCAGCAGCTCAGCGGGGCTTTACAATGAGCAGTTCTTC. Amino acids: CASSSAGLYNEQFF.

The V and J genes are TRBV3-1 (or the pseudogene TRBV3-2) and TRBJ2-7; 7 positions agree with TRBD2. The CDR3 sequence is 19 residues long. V was pared by 0 bases and J by 0 bases, with 14 bases of the junction left unmatched. CDR1 and CDR2 from the germline V gene are LGHDT and YNNKEL (reference sequence). CDR3 bases: TGTGCCAGCAGCCAAGAGGGGGAGGCTCGGCGGGGGAGCTCCTACGAGCAGTACTTC. Protein sequence: CASSQEGEARRGSSYEQYF.

The V and J genes are TRBV11-1 and TRBJ2-3; no clear D. V was pared by 2 bases and J by 5 bases, with 5 bases between. Germline loops: CDR1 SGHAT, CDR2 FQDESV (reference sequence). This CDR3 has 12 amino acids. CDR3 amino acids: CASSLFIDTQYF. The CDR3, as DNA: TGTGCCAGCAGCTTATTTATAGATACGCAGTATTTT.

This rearrangement joins TRBV9 to TRBJ1-5; D unclear. The CDR3 loop spans 16 amino acids. V was shortened by 3 bases and J by 6 bases, with 19 bases between the two germline ends. Germline V gene lookup returns CDR1 SGDLS and CDR2 YYNGEE. The CDR3 protein is CASSASSTTAGQPQHF. CDR3 DNA: TGTGCCAGCAGCGCAAGCAGCACAACGGCCGGTCAGCCCCAGCATTTT.

CDR3 residues: CASSDDLPGRLPRNGYTF. The DNA of the CDR3 is TGTGCCAGCAGTGACGATCTTCCGGGCCGGCTCCCTCGTAATGGCTACACCTTC. The chain combines TRBV6-1 with TRBJ1-2; no definite D call. Trimming removed 3 bases at V and 6 bases at J, with 26 bases between. The CDR3 is made up of 18 amino acids. The germline V gene has CDR1 MNHNS and CDR2 SASEGT.

The chain recombines TRBV7-9 with TRBJ1-3; D remains unclear. Germline assignment: CDR1 SEHNR and CDR2 FQNEAQ (reference sequence). V was shortened by 5 bases and J by 1 base, with 12 bases between the two germline ends. CDR3 size: 15 residues. The CDR3, as DNA: TGTGCCAGCAGCCCTCCGTTCGGGTCTGGAAACACCATATATTTT. Protein: CASSPPFGSGNTIYF.

The rearrangement links TRBV15 to TRBJ2-6; D remains ambiguous. V lost 4 bases and J 4 bases, leaving 11 bases between the germline ends. The CDR3 runs to 15 residues. Germline V gives CDR1 LNHNV, CDR2 YYDKDF (reference sequence). In DNA, the CDR3 is TGTGCCACCAGCAAGGGTGCCTTAGGGGCCAACGTCCTGACTTTC. Translated, it gives CATSKGALGANVLTF.

This clone was detected only once. The V gene is TRBV9, the J gene TRBJ2-1; 10 positions agree with TRBD2. The V segment lost 4 bases and the J segment 7 bases; nucleotides outside the gene matches: 8. CDR1 is SGDLS and CDR2 is YYNGEE in the germline V gene. The CDR3 consists of 15 residues. This chain's CDR3 is CASSKSGGVTNEQFF. The CDR3 DNA follows: TGTGCCAGCAGCAAAAGCGGGGGGGTAACGAATGAGCAGTTCTTC.

This chain connects TRBV25-1 to TRBJ1-4; no reliable D call. Germline V gene data show CDR1 as MGHDK and CDR2 as SYGVNS. This CDR3 is built from 14 residues. Trimming stripped 3 bases from V and 8 bases from J, with 13 bases between. The CDR3 bases are TGTGCCAGCAGTGACGGCCTGCTGGAGGAAAAACTGTTTTTT. Protein: CASSDGLLEEKLFF.

This sequence joins TRBV3-1 (or the pseudogene TRBV3-2) and TRBJ2-4; D perhaps matches TRBD2 (5 bases). The CDR3 runs 17 residues. Trimming took 0 bases from V and 1 from J, leaving 13 bases between them. Germline CDR1 is LGHDT and CDR2 is YNNKEL (reference sequence). The CDR3 DNA follows: TGTGCCAGCAGCCAAGATCGGGGTGTTAGGGCCAAAAACATTCAGTACTTC. Its translation: CASSQDRGVRAKNIQYF.

The V gene is TRBV7-2, the J gene TRBJ2-5; no firm D call. This CDR3 has 12 residues. V was cut by 6 bases and J by 7 bases, with 12 bases left in between. The germline V gene encodes CDR1 SGHTA and CDR2 FQGNSA. The CDR3 DNA follows: TGTGCCAGCAGTAGCATCACGGGGACCCAGTACTTC. This translates into CASSSITGTQYF.

CDR3 in amino acids: CASRQYPTSGYTF. Here the CDR3 DNA reads TGTGCCAGCAGACAATATCCGACAAGTGGCTACACCTTC. V gene TRBV6-5 combines with J gene TRBJ1-2; D unclear. Germline V gives CDR1 MNHEY, CDR2 SVGAGI. Trimming shortened V by 6 bases and J by 7 bases, and 15 bases separated the two germline ends. CDR3 length: 13 amino acids.

This clone was counted a few times. The rearrangement links TRBV4-1 to TRBJ1-1, with D possibly TRBD1 on 6 matching bases. Between the trimmed V and J ends, which lost 3 bases and 7 bases, there was a span of 18 bases. This CDR3 has 15 amino acids. From germline, CDR1 is MGHRA and CDR2 YSYEKL. The CDR3 DNA sequence: TGCGCCAGCAGCCATGGTAGGGGGAGTCAGGGTGAAGCTTTCTTT. It is translated as CASSHGRGSQGEAFF.

This chain joins TRBV23-1 and TRBJ2-7, with 7 bases fitting TRBD1. TRBV23-1 is identified as an open reading frame with a role that is uncertain. Germline trimming cut 6 bases from V and 0 bases from J; bases unmatched to any gene: 17. The CDR3 runs 18 residues. For the CDR3, the DNA is TGCGCCAGCAGACCAAAGAACTGGGGACAGCTCAACTCCTACGAGCAGTACGTC. Encoded protein: CASRPKNWGQLNSYEQYV.

This rearrangement joins TRBV5-4 to TRBJ1-4, with D possibly being TRBD1 (6 bases). In germline, CDR1 is SGHNT, CDR2 YYREEE (reference sequence). Trimming removed 1 base from V and 7 bases from J, with 20 bases in between. The CDR3 is made up of 17 amino acids. The CDR3 DNA reads as TGTGCCAGCAGCTTGTCTGCAGGGGCAGGGTTGGGTGAAAAACTGTTTTTT. Amino acid sequence: CASSLSAGAGLGEKLFF.

The chain recombines TRBV12-5 with TRBJ2-1; 13 nucleotides match TRBD2. Germline V gene data show CDR1 as LGHNT and CDR2 as FRNRAP. CDR3 size: 17 residues. Losses at the gene ends were 6 bases for V and 4 bases for J; bases not matched to a gene: 9. CDR3 DNA: TGTGCTAGTGGCCAGAGACTAGCGGGGGGACGTTACAATGAGCAGTTCTTC. As protein: CASGQRLAGGRYNEQFF.

This clone has just a few counts. This chain uses TRBV6-5 with TRBJ2-6; 8 bases fit TRBD1. Looked up from germline, CDR1 is MNHEY and CDR2 is SVGAGI. CDR3 size: 16 residues. The J segment lost 2 bases and the V segment lost 1 base, leaving 1 base of the junction unmatched. DNA of the CDR3: TGTGCCAGCAGTTACTTGACAGGGGCTGGGGCCAACGTCCTGACTTTC. This sequence encodes CASSYLTGAGANVLTF.

The gene calls are TRBV7-2 and TRBJ1-6; D gene unclear. Germline CDR1 SGHTA, CDR2 FQGNSA. Deletions cut 0 bases from V and 10 bases from J, with 10 bases between. The CDR3 spans 14 residues. The CDR3 region is CASSLAGVRSPLHF. As DNA, the CDR3 is TGTGCCAGCAGCTTAGCTGGGGTGCGATCACCCCTCCACTTT.

Only one count was recorded for this clone. The rearrangement links TRBV7-9 to TRBJ2-1; D is unclear. Germline CDR1 SEHNR, CDR2 FQNEAQ (reference sequence). This CDR3 region has 14 residues. With 6 bases removed from V and 7 bases from J, the gap between germline ends came to 16 bases. In nucleotides, the CDR3 is TGTGCCAGCAGTCCATCGGGCGTGCCGAATGAGCAGTTCTTC. Protein product: CASSPSGVPNEQFF.

The sample holds one count of this clone. This chain's CDR3 is CASSRKYYKYDSNQPQHF. For the CDR3, the DNA is TGTGCCAGTAGTCGAAAATACTACAAGTACGATAGCAATCAGCCCCAGCATTTT. The chain is built from TRBV19 and TRBJ1-5; D is ambiguous. Trimming removed 5 bases at V and 0 bases at J, with 20 bases between. Per germline, CDR1 LNHDA and CDR2 SQIVND (reference sequence). The CDR3 has 18 amino acids.

The gene calls are TRBV4-2 and TRBJ2-6; D is undetermined. Trimming removed 2 bases at V and 0 bases at J, with 14 bases between. Looked up from germline, CDR1 is LGHNA and CDR2 is YNFKEQ. This CDR3 comprises 18 residues. The CDR3 sequence is CASSQTYLNPSGANVLTF. The CDR3, as DNA: TGTGCCAGCAGCCAAACATACCTTAACCCCTCTGGGGCCAACGTCCTGACTTTC.

This chain connects TRBV2 to TRBJ1-5; D is ambiguous. V was shortened by 3 bases and J by 5 bases, with 5 bases between the two germline ends. Germline V CDR1 and CDR2: SNHLY, FYNNEI. The CDR3 is 12 amino acids. The CDR3 DNA sequence: TGTGCCAGCAGTGAGGAGTATCAGCCCCAGCATTTT. This sequence encodes CASSEEYQPQHF. The complete variable domain, with remaining parts taken from reference TRBV2 and TRBJ1-5, reads EPEVTQTPSHQVTQMGQEVILRCVPISNHLYFYWYRQILGQKVEFLVSFYNNEISEKSEIFDDQFSVERPDGSNFTLKIRSTKLEDSAMYFCASSEEYQPQHFGDGTRLSIL.